Following are 5 T cell receptor beta chains from one sample sequenced in a study of blood T cells in healthy people across ages. For the second PCR, which ran for roughly 6 to 12 cycles, a sample-barcoded 5' primer and a J-beta primer mix were used. TCRdb re-derived calls from the 5' RACE reads in MiXCR, one entry per CDR3 protein. Of about 770,000 distinct CDR3 sequences in the sample, 44% were seen once. The sample consisted of blood. These receptors were obtained from a man in his fifties or sixties in good health.

This chain uses TRBV7-3 with TRBJ1-5; D unresolved. The CDR3 loop spans 17 amino acids. The V and J ends lost 1 base and 4 bases respectively, with 17 bases between them. Looked up from germline, CDR1 is SGHTA and CDR2 is FQGTGA. The CDR3 loop is CASSLKLRGPRNQPQHF. DNA for the CDR3: TGTGCCAGCAGCTTAAAATTACGAGGCCCCAGGAATCAGCCCCAGCATTTT. The full variable domain, in which reference TRBV7-3 and TRBJ1-5 provide the parts outside the CDR3, is GAGVSQTPSNKVTEKGKYVELRCDPISGHTALYWYRQSLGQGPEFLIYFQGTGAADDSGLPNDRFFAVRPEGSVSTLKIQRTERGDSAVYLCASSLKLRGPRNQPQHFGDGTRLSIL.

This clonotype was detected only a few times. This chain joins TRBV25-1 and TRBJ2-7, with 8 bases that match TRBD2. Trimming removed 7 bases from V and 5 bases from J; junction bases left unmatched: 13. This CDR3 has 15 residues. Germline V gives CDR1 MGHDK, CDR2 SYGVNS. CDR3 nucleotide sequence: TGTGCCAGCAACCCACCGGGGGGGGAATTGGACGAGCAGTACTTC. It specifies CASNPPGGELDEQYF.

The V call is TRBV6-5, the J call TRBJ2-3; TRBD2 is a possible D gene (6 bases). CDR3 length equals 11 residues. Per germline, CDR1 MNHEY and CDR2 SVGAGI. Deletions cut 8 bases from V and 4 bases from J, with 7 bases between. CDR3 protein: CASGGSDTQYF. The CDR3 coding sequence is TGTGCCAGCGGGGGGTCAGATACGCAGTATTTT.

This clonotype occurred a few times. This chain connects TRBV6-2 or TRBV6-3 to TRBJ2-7; 9 nucleotides match TRBD2. The CDR3 consists of 14 residues. Germline V gene sequence: CDR1 MNHEY, CDR2 SVGEGT. Trimming cost V 8 bases and J 2 bases; bases outside gene matches: 7. The DNA for the CDR3 is TGTGCCAGCGTCTTCGGGACTAGCCCCTACGAGCAGTACTTC. Amino acids: CASVFGTSPYEQYF.

This chain uses TRBV12-3 or TRBV12-4 with TRBJ1-2, with D possibly TRBD1 on 5 matching bases. Trimming cost V 2 bases and J 6 bases, with 10 bases left between them. This CDR3 spans 13 amino acids. CDR3 region: CASSLSEGHGYTF. The DNA for the CDR3 is TGTGCCAGCAGTTTATCCGAGGGGCATGGCTACACCTTC.